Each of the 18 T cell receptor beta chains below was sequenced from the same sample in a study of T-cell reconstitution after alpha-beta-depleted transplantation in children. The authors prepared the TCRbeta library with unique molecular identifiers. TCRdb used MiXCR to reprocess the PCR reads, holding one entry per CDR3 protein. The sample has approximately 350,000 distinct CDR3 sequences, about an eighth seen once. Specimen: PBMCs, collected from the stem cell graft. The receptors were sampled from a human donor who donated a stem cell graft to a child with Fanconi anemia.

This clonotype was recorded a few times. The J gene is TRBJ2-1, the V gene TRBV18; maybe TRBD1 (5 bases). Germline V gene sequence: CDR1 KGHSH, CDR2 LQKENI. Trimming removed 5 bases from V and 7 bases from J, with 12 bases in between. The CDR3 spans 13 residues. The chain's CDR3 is CASSTTQGNEQFF. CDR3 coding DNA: TGTGCCAGCTCAACAACCCAGGGTAATGAGCAGTTCTTC.

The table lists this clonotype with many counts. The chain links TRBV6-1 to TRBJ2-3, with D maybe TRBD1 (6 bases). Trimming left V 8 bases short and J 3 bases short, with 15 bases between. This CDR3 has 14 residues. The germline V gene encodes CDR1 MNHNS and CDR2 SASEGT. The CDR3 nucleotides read TGTGCCAGCTCGCTGGACAGCGAAACAGATACGCAGTATTTT. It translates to CASSLDSETDTQYF.

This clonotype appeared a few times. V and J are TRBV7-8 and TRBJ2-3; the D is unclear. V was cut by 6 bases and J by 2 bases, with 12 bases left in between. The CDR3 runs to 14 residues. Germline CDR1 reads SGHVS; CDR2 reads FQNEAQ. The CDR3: CASSPFEHTDTQYF. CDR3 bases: TGTGCCAGCAGTCCGTTTGAGCACACAGATACGCAGTATTTT.

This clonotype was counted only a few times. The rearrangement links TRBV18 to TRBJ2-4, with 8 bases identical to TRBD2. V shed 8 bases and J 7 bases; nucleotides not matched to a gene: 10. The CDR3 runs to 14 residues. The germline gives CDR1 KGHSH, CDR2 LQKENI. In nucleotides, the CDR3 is TGTGCCAGCCATCAACGGGAGGGGAGGAACATTCAGTACTTC. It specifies CASHQREGRNIQYF.

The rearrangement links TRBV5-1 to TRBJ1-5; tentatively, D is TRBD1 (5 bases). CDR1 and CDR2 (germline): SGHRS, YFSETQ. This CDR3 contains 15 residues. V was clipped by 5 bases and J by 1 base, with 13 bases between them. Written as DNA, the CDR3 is TGCGCCAGCAGTGAGGAGGGGAGAAGCAATCAGCCCCAGCATTTT. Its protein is CASSEEGRSNQPQHF.

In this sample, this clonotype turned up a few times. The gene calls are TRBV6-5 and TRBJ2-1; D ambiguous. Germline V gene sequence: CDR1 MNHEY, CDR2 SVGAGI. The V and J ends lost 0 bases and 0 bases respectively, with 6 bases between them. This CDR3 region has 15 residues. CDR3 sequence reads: CASSYSRSSYNEQFF. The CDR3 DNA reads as TGTGCCAGCAGTTACTCCCGAAGCTCCTACAATGAGCAGTTCTTC.

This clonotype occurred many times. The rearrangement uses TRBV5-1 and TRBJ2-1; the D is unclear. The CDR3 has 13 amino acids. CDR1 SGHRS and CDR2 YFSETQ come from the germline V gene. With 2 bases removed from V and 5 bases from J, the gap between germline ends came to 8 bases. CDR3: CASSLGMDNEQFF. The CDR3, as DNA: TGCGCCAGCAGCTTAGGGATGGACAATGAGCAGTTCTTC.

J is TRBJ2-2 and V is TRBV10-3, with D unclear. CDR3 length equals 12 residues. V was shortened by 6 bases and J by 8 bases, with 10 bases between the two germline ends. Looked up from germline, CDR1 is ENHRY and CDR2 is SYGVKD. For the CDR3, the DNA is TGTGCCATCAGCGGACCGGCGGGGGAGCTGTTTTTT. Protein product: CAISGPAGELFF.

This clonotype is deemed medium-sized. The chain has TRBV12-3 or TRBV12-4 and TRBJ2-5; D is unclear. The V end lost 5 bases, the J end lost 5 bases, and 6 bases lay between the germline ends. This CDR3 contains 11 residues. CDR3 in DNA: TGTGCCAGCAGTCTGGGGGAGACCCAGTACTTC. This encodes CASSLGETQYF.

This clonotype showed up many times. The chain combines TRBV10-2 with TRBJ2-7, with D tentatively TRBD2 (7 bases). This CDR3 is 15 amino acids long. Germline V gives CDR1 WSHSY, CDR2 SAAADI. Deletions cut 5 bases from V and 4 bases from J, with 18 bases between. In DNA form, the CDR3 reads TGCGCCAGCAGTTTCGGGGGGCCGAACCTTTACGAGCAGTACGTC. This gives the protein CASSFGGPNLYEQYV.

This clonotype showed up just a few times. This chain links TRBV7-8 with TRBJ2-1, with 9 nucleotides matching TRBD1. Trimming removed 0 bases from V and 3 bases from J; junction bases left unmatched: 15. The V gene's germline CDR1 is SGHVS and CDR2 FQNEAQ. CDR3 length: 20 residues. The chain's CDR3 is CASSLAVQGAFPLGYNEQFF. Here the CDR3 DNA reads TGTGCCAGCAGCTTAGCTGTACAGGGGGCCTTTCCCTTGGGCTACAATGAGCAGTTCTTC.

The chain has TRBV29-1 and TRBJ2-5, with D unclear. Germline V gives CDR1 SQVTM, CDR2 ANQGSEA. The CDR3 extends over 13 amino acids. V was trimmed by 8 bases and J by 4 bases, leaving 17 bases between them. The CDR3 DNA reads TGCAGCTACTTGGTCGGGCCCGGAGAGACCCAGTACTTC. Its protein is CSYLVGPGETQYF.

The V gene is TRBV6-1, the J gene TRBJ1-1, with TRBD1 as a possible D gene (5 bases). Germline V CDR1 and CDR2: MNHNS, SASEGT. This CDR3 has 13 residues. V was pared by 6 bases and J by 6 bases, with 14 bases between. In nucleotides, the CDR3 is TGTGCCAGCAGCGGGGACTTGGGCGCTGAAGCTTTCTTT. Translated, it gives CASSGDLGAEAFF.

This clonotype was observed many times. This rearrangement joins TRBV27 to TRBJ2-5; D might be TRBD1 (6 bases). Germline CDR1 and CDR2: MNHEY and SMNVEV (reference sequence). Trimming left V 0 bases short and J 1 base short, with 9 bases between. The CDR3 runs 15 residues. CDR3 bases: TGTGCCAGCAGTTTATCTCGGACAGCCCAAGAGACCCAGTACTTC. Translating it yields CASSLSRTAQETQYF.

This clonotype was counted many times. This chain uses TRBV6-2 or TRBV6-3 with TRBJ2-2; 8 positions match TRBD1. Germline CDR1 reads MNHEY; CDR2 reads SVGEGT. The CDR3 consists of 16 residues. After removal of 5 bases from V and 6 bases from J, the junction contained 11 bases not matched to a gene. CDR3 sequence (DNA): TGTGCCAGCAGTGACGACAGGGGTGCCGGCGCCGGGGAGCTGTTTTTT. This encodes CASSDDRGAGAGELFF.

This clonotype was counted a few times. CDR3 bases: TGTGCCAGCCGATCACTAGCGGCCAGCACAGATACGCAGTATTTT. Its translation is CASRSLAASTDTQYF. This chain uses TRBV18 with TRBJ2-3; 8 nucleotides line up with TRBD2. This CDR3 has 15 amino acids. Germline V gene data show CDR1 as KGHSH and CDR2 as LQKENI. J lost 0 bases, V lost 8 bases, and 7 bases had no gene match.

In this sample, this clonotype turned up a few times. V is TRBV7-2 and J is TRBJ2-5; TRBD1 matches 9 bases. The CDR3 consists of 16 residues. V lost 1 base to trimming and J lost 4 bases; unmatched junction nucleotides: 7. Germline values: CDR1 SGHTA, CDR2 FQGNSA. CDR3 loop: CASSLVGTGRGETQYF. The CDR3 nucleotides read TGTGCCAGCAGCTTAGTGGGGACAGGGCGTGGAGAGACCCAGTACTTC.

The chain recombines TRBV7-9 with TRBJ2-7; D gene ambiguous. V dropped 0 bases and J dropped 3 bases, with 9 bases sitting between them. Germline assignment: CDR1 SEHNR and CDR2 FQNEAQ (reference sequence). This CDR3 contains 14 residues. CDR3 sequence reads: CASSLAFEVYEQYF. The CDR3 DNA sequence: TGTGCCAGCAGCTTAGCGTTCGAAGTCTACGAGCAGTACTTC. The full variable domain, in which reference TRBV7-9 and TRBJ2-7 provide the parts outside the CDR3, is DTGVSQNPRHKITKRGQNVTFRCDPISEHNRLYWYRQTLGQGPEFLTYFQNEAQLEKSRLLSDRFSAERPKGSFSTLEIQRTEQGDSAMYLCASSLAFEVYEQYFGPGTRLTVT.